The next 26 T cell receptor beta chains were all read from a single sample in a study of regulatory T cells in long-lasting Graves disease. Sample time point: newly diagnosed GD, antithyroid drugs for less than 3 months. The TCR library was prepared using RNA isolated from PBMCs. Combining iRepertoire HTBI primers with Arm-PCR of CDR3 regions, the authors built TCR beta libraries. TCRdb re-analysed the multiplex PCR reads in MiXCR, keeping a single row per CDR3 protein. The data show 390,000 or so distinct CDR3 sequences, roughly 10% seen once. These data are also associated with another study on T cells in Graves' hyperthyroidism and ophthalmopathy.

Source: peripheral blood mononuclear cells (PBMCs), taken at new diagnosis, from a patient treated with antithyroid drugs. The source is a woman aged 18-29 years with Graves disease.

This clonotype was recorded a few times. The rearrangement uses TRBV7-6 and TRBJ2-6, with 14 bases aligning to TRBD2. V dropped 0 bases and J dropped 4; count of bases not matched to a gene: 5. CDR1 is SGHVS, CDR2 FNYEAQ, per germline. The CDR3 length is 19 residues. CDR3 amino acids: CASSLAPTSGGAGANVLTF. CDR3 DNA: TGTGCCAGCAGCTTAGCTCCGACTAGCGGGGGGGCCGGGGCCAACGTCCTGACTTTC.

This chain links TRBV24-1 with TRBJ2-3, with 8 bases lining up with TRBD2. V lost 3 bases to trimming and J lost 0 bases; unmatched junction nucleotides: 4. Germline V CDR1 and CDR2: KGHDR, SFDVKD. This CDR3 is built from 16 residues. The CDR3 protein is CATSDPLAASTDTQYF. The CDR3 DNA follows: TGTGCCACCAGTGATCCACTAGCGGCTAGCACAGATACGCAGTATTTT.

This clonotype has at least ten counts. V usage is TRBV5-6 and J usage is TRBJ1-1; D is possibly TRBD1 (5 bases). V lost 1 base and J 5 bases, leaving 18 bases between the germline ends. The CDR3 extends over 16 amino acids. Per germline, CDR1 SGHDT and CDR2 YYEEEE. The CDR3 DNA is TGTGCCAGCAGCTTGTTTTACGGGTTCCCAGGGACTGAAGCTTTCTTT. Amino acids: CASSLFYGFPGTEAFF.

Many counts were recorded for this clonotype. The genes are TRBV20-1 and TRBJ1-2; D possibly corresponds to TRBD1 (5 bases). This CDR3 comprises 16 residues. V lost 0 bases and J lost 8, with 22 bases in between. CDR1 DFQATT and CDR2 SNEGSKA come from the germline V gene (reference sequence). CDR3 bases: TGCAGTGCTAGAGATCCGACCCCGGGACCCGGGCAAGGCTACACCTTC. Translating it yields CSARDPTPGPGQGYTF.

This clonotype was counted at least ten times. The chain links TRBV11-2 to TRBJ2-3; 7 positions agree with TRBD2. V dropped 4 bases and J dropped 11; count of bases not matched to a gene: 6. The germline CDR1 and CDR2 sequences are SGHAT and FQNNGV. The CDR3 extends over 12 amino acids. Written as DNA, the CDR3 is TGTGCCAGCAGCTGGGGGGGGACCATGCAGTATTTT. The encoded protein is CASSWGGTMQYF.

This clonotype has just a few counts. This rearrangement joins TRBV20-1 to TRBJ2-2, with TRBD2 matching over 7 bases. CDR1 is DFQATT, CDR2 SNEGSKA, per germline (reference sequence). V was clipped by 1 base and J by 8 bases; unmatched bases: 7. This CDR3 comprises 14 residues. Here the CDR3 reads CSARGGRGAGELFF. CDR3 DNA sequence: TGCAGTGCTAGAGGAGGGAGGGGAGCGGGGGAGCTGTTTTTT.

This clonotype was seen many times. This sequence joins TRBV5-1 and TRBJ1-1, with D hard to call. V dropped 0 bases and J dropped 0 bases, with 9 bases sitting between them. CDR1 is SGHRS and CDR2 is YFSETQ in the germline V gene. The CDR3 consists of 15 residues. The CDR3 spells CASSLGWIMNTEAFF. DNA for the CDR3: TGCGCCAGCAGCTTGGGATGGATAATGAACACTGAAGCTTTCTTT.

The chain joins TRBV4-1 to TRBJ1-5; 7 positions agree with TRBD1. The germline V gene encodes CDR1 MGHRA and CDR2 YSYEKL. The ends lost 6 bases at V and 5 bases at J; junction bases unmatched: 7. The CDR3 is 14 amino acids. In DNA, the CDR3 is TGCGCCAGCAGACAGGGGACCGACCATCAGCCCCAGCATTTT. Its protein is CASRQGTDHQPQHF.

The chain is built from TRBV4-1 and TRBJ2-1; tentatively, D is TRBD1 (5 bases). With 3 bases removed from V and 5 bases from J, the gap between germline ends came to 14 bases. The CDR3 length is 15 residues. Germline CDR1 is MGHRA and CDR2 is YSYEKL. As DNA, the CDR3 is TGCGCCAGCAGCCAGTACAGGCGAGGAGACAATGAGCAGTTCTTC. This sequence encodes CASSQYRRGDNEQFF.

This clonotype was recorded many times. CDR3 loop: CSARDSNGRYSPLHF. CDR3 nucleotide sequence: TGCAGTGCTAGAGATTCCAACGGCAGATATTCACCCCTCCACTTT. The V and J genes are TRBV20-1 and TRBJ1-6; D call uncertain. This CDR3 has 15 amino acids. Germline assignment: CDR1 DFQATT and CDR2 SNEGSKA (reference sequence). V was trimmed by 0 bases and J by 8 bases, leaving 14 bases between them.

In its sample, this clonotype was seen many times. The chain recombines TRBV12-3 or TRBV12-4 with TRBJ1-1; D perhaps matches TRBD1 (5 bases). Between the trimmed V and J ends, which lost 6 bases and 5 bases, there was a span of 16 bases. The CDR3 extends over 14 amino acids. CDR3 sequence (DNA): TGTGCCAGCAGATACTACGGGGGGGGGACTGAAGCTTTCTTT. It codes for CASRYYGGGTEAFF.

The V gene is TRBV4-3, the J gene TRBJ2-7; 7 bases map to TRBD1. Germline CDR1 and CDR2: LGHNA and YSLEER. This CDR3 spans 17 amino acids. V gave up 3 bases and J gave up 7 bases; unmatched junction bases: 18. The CDR3 sequence is CASSQGHTGTAMGEQYF. The CDR3 DNA is TGCGCCAGCAGCCAGGGGCACACCGGGACAGCGATGGGGGAGCAGTACTTC.

Many counts were recorded for this clonotype. The chain uses TRBV28 and TRBJ2-5; unclear D gene. The CDR3 consists of 14 residues. In germline, CDR1 is MDHEN, CDR2 SYDVKM. Trimming stripped 7 bases from V and 4 bases from J, with 16 bases between. The CDR3 DNA is TGTGCCAGCACGGAGACACCCCACGGAGAGACCCAGTACTTC. Its protein product is CASTETPHGETQYF. The whole variable domain, filled in from reference TRBV28 and TRBJ2-5, reads DVKVTQSSRYLVKRTGEKVFLECVQDMDHENMFWYRQDPGLGLRLIYFSYDVKMKEKGDIPEGYSVSREKKERFSLILESASTNQTSMYLCASTETPHGETQYFGPGTRLLVL.

The CDR3: CASSWDSNSGNTGELFF. The CDR3 coding sequence is TGCGCCAGCAGCTGGGACTCGAATTCGGGGAACACCGGGGAGCTGTTTTTT. This chain connects TRBV5-1 to TRBJ2-2; possibly TRBD2 for D (6 bases). The CDR3 totals 17 residues. Trimming left V 3 bases short and J 1 base short, with 16 bases between. Per germline, CDR1 SGHRS and CDR2 YFSETQ. The variable domain in full, with the rest retrieved from reference TRBV5-1 and TRBJ2-2, is KAGVTQTPRYLIKTRGQQVTLSCSPISGHRSVSWYQQTPGQGLQFLFEYFSETQRNKGNFPGRFSGRQFSNSRSEMNVSTLELGDSALYLCASSWDSNSGNTGELFFGEGSRLTVL.

This clonotype appeared many times. This chain links TRBV20-1 with TRBJ2-3; D gene uncertain. The germline gives CDR1 DFQATT, CDR2 SNEGSKA (reference sequence). V gave up 2 bases and J gave up 1 base, with 7 bases separating them. The CDR3 has 13 amino acids. CDR3 DNA sequence: TGCAGTGCTAGAAATGGCGGCACAGATACGCAGTATTTT. This translates into CSARNGGTDTQYF.

The chain couples TRBV24-1 to TRBJ1-2, with D uncertain. Germline V gene sequence: CDR1 KGHDR, CDR2 SFDVKD. The germline V and J ends were trimmed by 2 bases and 5 bases, with 11 bases remaining between them. The CDR3 sequence is 14 residues long. The DNA of the CDR3 is TGTGCCACCAGTGATTCCCCCCCCAGTTATGGCTACACCTTC. It is translated as CATSDSPPSYGYTF.

The table lists this clonotype with many counts. The chain carries TRBV28 and TRBJ2-5, with a possible D match to TRBD2 (6 bases). V lost 10 bases to trimming and J lost 1 base, with 13 bases between them. This CDR3 is built from 13 residues. Germline CDR1 MDHEN, CDR2 SYDVKM. Here the CDR3 reads CATMGLPQETQYF. CDR3 sequence (DNA): TGTGCCACTATGGGACTCCCCCAAGAGACCCAGTACTTC. Full variable domain (remainder filled in from reference TRBV28 and TRBJ2-5): DVKVTQSSRYLVKRTGEKVFLECVQDMDHENMFWYRQDPGLGLRLIYFSYDVKMKEKGDIPEGYSVSREKKERFSLILESASTNQTSMYLCATMGLPQETQYFGPGTRLLVL.

This clonotype came up many times. The genes are TRBV10-3 and TRBJ2-2, with a tentative D call TRBD2 (5 bases). The CDR3 totals 14 residues. CDR1 and CDR2 (germline): ENHRY, SYGVKD. Trimming left V 10 bases short and J 2 bases short, with 14 bases between. CDR3 loop: CATRLAANTGELFF. CDR3 DNA: TGTGCCACCCGGCTAGCAGCAAACACCGGGGAGCTGTTTTTT.

This clonotype appeared many times. The rearrangement links TRBV2 to TRBJ1-1; D unresolved. The CDR3 sequence is 14 residues long. Germline V gives CDR1 SNHLY, CDR2 FYNNEI. The V and J ends lost 4 bases and 0 bases respectively, with 9 bases between them. CDR3 sequence reads: CASSVFSVNTEAFF. In DNA form, the CDR3 reads TGTGCCAGCAGTGTCTTTAGCGTGAACACTGAAGCTTTCTTT.

This clonotype was seen ten or more times. The chain joins TRBV20-1 to TRBJ2-3; D unclear. V dropped 3 bases and J dropped 1 base, with 8 bases sitting between them. CDR3 length: 13 amino acids. Looked up from germline, CDR1 is DFQATT and CDR2 is SNEGSKA (reference sequence). The DNA for the CDR3 is TGCAGTGCTAGTCCCCTCCGCACAGATACGCAGTATTTT. It encodes CSASPLRTDTQYF.

This clonotype was recorded many times. The chain couples TRBV2 to TRBJ2-1, with TRBD2 matching 7 bases. V was clipped by 5 bases and J by 5 bases; unmatched bases: 15. The CDR3 runs 17 residues. Germline CDR1 and CDR2: SNHLY and FYNNEI. The CDR3 DNA sequence: TGTGCCAGCAGTCCCTGGGGGGTGCGGGAGACCCACAATGAGCAGTTCTTC. Its translation: CASSPWGVRETHNEQFF.

The table lists this clonotype with many counts. The chain links TRBV24-1 to TRBJ2-5; TRBD2 is a possible D gene (6 bases). Per the germline V gene, CDR1 is KGHDR and CDR2 is SFDVKD. Trimming cost V 12 bases and J 2 bases, with 18 bases left between them. CDR3 size: 14 residues. CDR3 region: CAPQSGLGQETQYF. The CDR3 DNA sequence: TGTGCCCCCCAATCGGGACTGGGACAAGAGACCCAGTACTTC.

The chain joins TRBV28 to TRBJ2-1; D call uncertain. CDR1 is MDHEN, CDR2 SYDVKM, per germline. The CDR3 sequence is 15 residues long. With 3 bases removed from V and 0 bases from J, the gap between germline ends came to 9 bases. CDR3 sequence reads: CASSFEVSSYNEQFF. The CDR3 DNA follows: TGTGCCAGCAGTTTTGAGGTCAGCTCCTACAATGAGCAGTTCTTC. The full variable domain, with the rest looked up from reference TRBV28 and TRBJ2-1, is DVKVTQSSRYLVKRTGEKVFLECVQDMDHENMFWYRQDPGLGLRLIYFSYDVKMKEKGDIPEGYSVSREKKERFSLILESASTNQTSMYLCASSFEVSSYNEQFFGPGTRLTVL.

This clonotype was detected only a few times. No conserved phenylalanine or tryptophan is present at the end of the CDR3, so a read error is the likely explanation. V usage is TRBV7-9 and J usage is TRBJ2-1, with a tentative D call TRBD1 (5 bases). V was trimmed by 1 base and J by 2 bases, leaving 12 bases between them. Germline V gene sequence: CDR1 SEHNR, CDR2 FQNEAQ (reference sequence). The CDR3 is 16 amino acids. Here the CDR3 reads CASSLVRQLPYNEQFL. CDR3 nucleotide sequence: TGTGCCAGCAGCTTAGTACGACAGCTACCCTACAATGAGCAGTTCCTC.

This clonotype came up many times. The chain links TRBV24-1 to TRBJ2-7; TRBD1 matches 8 bases. The CDR3 extends over 15 amino acids. The ends lost 4 bases at V and 7 bases at J; junction bases unmatched: 11. Germline-derived CDR1 and CDR2 are KGHDR and SFDVKD. The CDR3: CATSDWGQDGSEQYF. The CDR3 DNA reads as TGTGCCACCAGTGACTGGGGACAGGATGGCTCGGAGCAGTACTTC.

The sample holds many counts of this clonotype. V gene TRBV2 combines with J gene TRBJ2-7, with TRBD2 as a possible D gene (5 bases). V was clipped by 2 bases and J by 2 bases, with 13 bases between them. Germline CDR1 SNHLY, CDR2 FYNNEI. The CDR3 contains 15 residues. Written as DNA, the CDR3 is TGTGCCAGCAGTGAATGGGCAGAGGGTCCCTACGAGCAGTACGTC. Translating it yields CASSEWAEGPYEQYV.